Below are 16 T cell receptor beta chains sequenced from a single sample in a study of blood T cell repertoires in COVID-19 (dated by TCRdb to the early 2020s). Library generation was performed with the immunoSEQ multiplex PCR assay. As stored in TCRdb, this immuneACCESS dataset retains in-frame rearrangements with V and J assigned. A fraction of the clones does not appear; measured against another copy, unresolved V genes explain less than half of the discrepancy, and the remainder lacks a known reason. In all, the sample holds roughly 140,000 clones, and 76% of those were seen once. Around 3.5% of the sample goes to the ten largest clones. The specimen was peripheral blood. The receptors were gathered from a woman older than 75 with acute or convalescent COVID-19.

The chain recombines TRBV19 with TRBJ1-6, with 12 bases identical to TRBD1. In germline, CDR1 is LNHDA, CDR2 SQIVND (reference sequence). The CDR3 length is 17 residues. V was pared by 5 bases and J by 7 bases, with 9 bases of the junction left unmatched. The CDR3: CASSAHTGTGGNSPLHF. The CDR3 DNA is TGTGCCAGTAGTGCCCACACCGGGACAGGGGGCAATTCACCCCTCCACTTT.

The chain is built from TRBV2 and TRBJ2-1; 8 bases align to TRBD1. J gave up 5 bases and V 3 bases, and 6 bases lay outside the gene matches. Per germline, CDR1 SNHLY and CDR2 FYNNEI. This CDR3 spans 15 amino acids. CDR3 nucleotide sequence: TGTGCCAGCAGTGACGTCGGGACAGGCAACAATGAGCAGTTCTTC. It is translated as CASSDVGTGNNEQFF.

The genes are TRBV6-5 and TRBJ1-5; possibly TRBD1 for D (6 bases). The germline V gene encodes CDR1 MNHEY and CDR2 SVGAGI. V was clipped by 6 bases and J by 3 bases, with 15 bases between them. CDR3 length: 15 amino acids. The CDR3 spells CASSLDRNHNQPQHF. As DNA, the CDR3 is TGTGCCAGCAGCCTCGACAGGAATCACAATCAGCCCCAGCATTTT.

The chain recombines TRBV18 with TRBJ2-1; 14 bases map to TRBD2. The V and J ends lost 6 bases and 7 bases, in that order; junction bases with no gene match: 8. This CDR3 spans 16 amino acids. CDR1 KGHSH and CDR2 LQKENI come from the germline V gene. Here the CDR3 DNA reads TGTGCCAGCTCTCTCCAGAGACTAGCGGGAGGGAATGAGCAGTTCTTC. As protein: CASSLQRLAGGNEQFF.

CDR3: CASSPTSGGPYEQYF. CDR3 nucleotide sequence: TGTGCCAGCTCCCCTACTAGCGGGGGGCCGTACGAGCAGTACTTC. This sequence joins TRBV18 and TRBJ2-7, with 12 positions matching TRBD2. Germline V gene lookup returns CDR1 KGHSH and CDR2 LQKENI. The V segment lost 6 bases and the J segment 4 bases; nucleotides outside the gene matches: 7. CDR3 length: 15 amino acids.

The rearrangement uses TRBV5-1 and TRBJ2-3; a possible D gene is TRBD2 (6 bases). Per the germline V gene, CDR1 is SGHRS and CDR2 is YFSETQ. Deletions cut 0 bases from V and 5 bases from J, with 13 bases between. The CDR3 contains 15 residues. The CDR3, as DNA: TGCGCCAGCAGCTTGGCGACGGGAGCAGGAGATACGCAGTATTTT. It yields the protein CASSLATGAGDTQYF.

The chain links TRBV21-1 to TRBJ2-2; whether TRBD2, the table's D call, matches the DNA was not checked. TRBV21-1 corresponds to a pseudogene. The CDR3 runs 17 residues. This CDR3 reads CASSKALCSRFAGELFF. The CDR3 nucleotides are TGTGCCAGCAGCAAAGCGCTTTGTAGTCGTTTCGCCGGGGAGCTGTTTTTT.

This clone occurred once. This sequence joins TRBV5-1 and TRBJ2-3; the match to TRBD1 covers 10 bases. V lost 1 base to trimming and J lost 4 bases; unmatched junction nucleotides: 3. CDR1 and CDR2 from the germline V gene are SGHRS and YFSETQ. The CDR3 has 15 residues. In DNA form, the CDR3 reads TGCGCCAGCAGCTTGTCGACAGGGGGCCCAGATACGCAGTATTTT. Translated: CASSLSTGGPDTQYF.

Here the CDR3 DNA reads TGTGCCAGCAGTTACTCGATGCGGGGGGAAAACATTCAGTACTTC. Protein sequence: CASSYSMRGENIQYF. This chain connects TRBV6-6 to TRBJ2-4; 8 bases line up with TRBD2. Germline trimming cut 0 bases from V and 5 bases from J; bases unmatched to any gene: 3. CDR3 length equals 15 residues. Germline lookup yields CDR1 MNHNY and CDR2 SVGAGI (reference sequence).

The chain recombines TRBV18 with TRBJ2-7; 8 bases map to TRBD1. The CDR3 has 16 residues. Per the germline V gene, CDR1 is KGHSH and CDR2 is LQKENI. J lost 1 base, V lost 5 bases, and 10 bases had no gene match. The CDR3 loop reads CASSDDTDRASYEQYF. In DNA form, the CDR3 reads TGTGCCAGCTCAGACGACACGGACAGGGCTTCCTACGAGCAGTACTTC.

The CDR3 here is CASSPRSGANYGYTF. The DNA for the CDR3 is TGTGCCAGCAGCCCCCGTTCGGGGGCTAACTATGGCTACACCTTC. V gene TRBV7-9 combines with J gene TRBJ1-2; possible D gene TRBD1, 5 bases. The germline V gene encodes CDR1 SEHNR and CDR2 FQNEAQ (reference sequence). The CDR3 extends over 15 amino acids. V was shortened by 5 bases and J by 0 bases, with 13 bases between the two germline ends.

This chain links TRBV19 with TRBJ1-2; D call uncertain. Trimming left V 6 bases short and J 4 bases short, with 18 bases between. This CDR3 has 15 amino acids. CDR1 and CDR2 (germline): LNHDA, SQIVND (reference sequence). The CDR3 region has the DNA TGTGCCAGTAGCCCAGTCAGCGTCGGGATCTATGGCTACACCTTC. Its protein is CASSPVSVGIYGYTF.

This clone was detected a few times. The chain carries TRBV5-1 and TRBJ1-1; D may be TRBD1 (5 bases). The germline V and J ends were trimmed by 2 bases and 3 bases, with 8 bases remaining between them. The CDR3 has 13 residues. CDR1 is SGHRS and CDR2 is YFSETQ in the germline V gene. CDR3 in DNA: TGCGCCAGCAGCTTATCGGGGGACACTGAAGCTTTCTTT. Translating gives CASSLSGDTEAFF.

This clone was observed once. This chain joins TRBV6-2 or TRBV6-3 and TRBJ2-5, with 7 bases matching TRBD2. The germline gives CDR1 MNHEY, CDR2 SVGEGT. Germline trimming cut 5 bases from V and 4 bases from J; bases unmatched to any gene: 13. The CDR3 has 16 residues. CDR3 bases: TGTGCCAGCAGTCCCGGAGAGGCTAGCGGCCTAGAGACCCAGTACTTC. It encodes CASSPGEASGLETQYF.

The chain has TRBV4-3 and TRBJ1-5; D may be TRBD1 (5 bases). The CDR3 consists of 13 residues. Germline V gives CDR1 LGHNA, CDR2 YSLEER. Trimming took 3 bases from V and 6 from J, leaving 9 bases between them. The CDR3 is CASSQDTGQPQHF. In DNA, the CDR3 is TGCGCCAGCAGCCAGGACACGGGTCAGCCCCAGCATTTT.

This clone was picked up a small number of times. V usage is TRBV6-5 and J usage is TRBJ1-2; D is perhaps TRBD1 (5 bases). Germline lookup yields CDR1 MNHEY and CDR2 SVGAGI. Trimming took off 6 bases at V and 5 bases at J, with 10 bases between the two ends. The CDR3 consists of 12 residues. The CDR3 reads CASSAGGYGYTF. CDR3 bases: TGTGCCAGCAGCGCGGGGGGATATGGCTACACCTTC.